This T cell receptor (beta chain) is drawn from a study of cytomegalovirus exposure and HLA in healthy donors. Study-level points and caveats: Trimming of TCR beta V- and J-genes showed a link, identified in a later analysis, to a missense DCLRE1C variant. The authors listed approximately 150 TCR beta chains as cytomegalovirus-associated. A later analysis showed HLA-associated TCR beta chains outstripping equally common others in clonal expansion.

The PCR used 60 Vbeta and 13 Jbeta primers. The data were produced by immunoSEQ multiplex PCR, yet TCRdb's version contains in-frame clones alone and is incomplete. This table has roughly 190,000 clones, around 82% appearing once. Concerning this clone itself: Its antigen is as yet unknown.

Germline CDR1 and CDR2: SGDLS and YYNGEE. V gave up 5 bases and J gave up 0 bases, with 15 bases separating them. The CDR3 consists of 16 residues. J is TRBJ2-1 and V is TRBV9; D is perhaps TRBD2 (6 bases). The sequenced material came from PBMCs. The source of this sequence is a man aged 35-49 years in good health and CMV-seropositive. The DNA of the CDR3 is TGTGCCAGCAGTGATAGTCCGGGGGACTCCTACAATGAGCAGTTCTTC. It is translated as CASSDSPGDSYNEQFF.